This T cell receptor beta chain was captured in a study of shared clonotypes between healthy human individuals. Sequencing was performed with immunoSEQ multiplex PCR; in TCRdb, only in-frame clones are kept and a portion is missing. The table lists about 2.3 million clones, more than 80% of them singletons, with about 0.39% in the top ten. The sequence was obtained from a man younger than 35 in good health. Some clones in this sample may be carry-over from other donors' samples. Input material: naive CD4+ T cells from PBMCs. Subset given: CD45RA+ positively selected.

CDR3 sequence reads: CASSYQGGEAFF. DNA of the CDR3: TGTGCCAGCAGCTATCAGGGGGGCGAAGCTTTCTTT. This chain links TRBV7-3 with TRBJ1-1, with 7 bases matching TRBD1. Trimming at V came to 4 bases and at J to 8 bases, leaving 4 bases not matched to a gene. The CDR3 extends over 12 amino acids. Germline CDR1 and CDR2: SGHTA and FQGTGA.